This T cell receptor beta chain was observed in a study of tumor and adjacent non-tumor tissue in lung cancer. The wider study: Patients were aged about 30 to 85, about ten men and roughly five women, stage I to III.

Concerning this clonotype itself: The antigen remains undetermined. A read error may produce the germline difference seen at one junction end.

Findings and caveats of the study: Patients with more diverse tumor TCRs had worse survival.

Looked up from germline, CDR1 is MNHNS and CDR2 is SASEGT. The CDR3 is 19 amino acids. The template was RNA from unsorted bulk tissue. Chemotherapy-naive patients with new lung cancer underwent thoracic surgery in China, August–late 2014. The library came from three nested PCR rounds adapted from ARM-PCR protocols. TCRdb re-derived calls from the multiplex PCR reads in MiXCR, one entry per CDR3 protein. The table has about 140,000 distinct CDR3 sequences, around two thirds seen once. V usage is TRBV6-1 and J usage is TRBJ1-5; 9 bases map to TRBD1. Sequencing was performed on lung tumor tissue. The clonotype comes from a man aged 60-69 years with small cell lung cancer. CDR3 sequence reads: CTSSDRGPGTGLLKLPQHF. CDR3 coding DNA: TGTACCAGCAGTGATCGGGGCCCCGGGACAGGGCTGTTAAAACTGCCCCAGCATTTT.